These 15 T cell receptor beta chains share one sample of origin, sequenced in a study of blood T cell repertoires in COVID-19. Measured with immunoSEQ multiplex PCR; TCRdb has only the in-frame clones, and not every one. Counted here are 250,000 to 350,000 clones, roughly 89% occurring once; the ten biggest clones make up around 1.7%. The specimen sequenced was PBMCs or T cells enriched from blood (not recorded which). These receptors were collected from a woman aged 18-30 years with acute COVID-19.

This sequence joins TRBV18 and TRBJ1-1; TRBD1 agrees at 10 bases. This CDR3 comprises 14 residues. Germline-derived CDR1 and CDR2 are KGHSH and LQKENI. V was pared by 5 bases and J by 6 bases, with 6 bases of the junction left unmatched. The CDR3 protein is CASSAKTGGSEAFF. The DNA for the CDR3 is TGTGCCAGCTCAGCAAAGACAGGGGGCTCTGAAGCTTTCTTT.

The chain recombines TRBV11-3 with TRBJ2-1, with 9 bases lining up with TRBD1. The CDR3 runs 16 residues. Per germline, CDR1 SGHNT and CDR2 YENEEA. Trimming removed 3 bases from V and 3 bases from J; junction bases left unmatched: 6. The CDR3: CASSFGGTGNYNEQFF. DNA for the CDR3: TGTGCCAGCAGCTTCGGTGGGACAGGGAACTACAATGAGCAGTTCTTC.

The chain has TRBV2 and TRBJ1-2, with D possibly TRBD1 on 5 matching bases. Germline assignment: CDR1 SNHLY and CDR2 FYNNEI. This CDR3 region has 20 residues. Trimming shortened V by 7 bases and J by 1 base, and 31 bases separated the two germline ends. For the CDR3, the DNA is TGTGCCAGCACCGATACACACACACAGGCTTATCGTCCTGGTAACTATGGCTACACCTTC. It encodes CASTDTHTQAYRPGNYGYTF.

This chain connects TRBV5-8 to TRBJ2-7; D perhaps matches TRBD1 (6 bases). The germline V gene encodes CDR1 SGHTS and CDR2 YDEGEE. V was shortened by 6 bases and J by 4 bases, with 26 bases between the two germline ends. This CDR3 region has 17 residues. The chain's CDR3 is CASNHPPPAKGGYEQYF. Here the CDR3 DNA reads TGTGCCAGCAACCACCCGCCCCCCGCGAAAGGGGGATACGAGCAGTACTTC.

The rearrangement uses TRBV5-4 and TRBJ1-1; D gene ambiguous. The CDR3 extends over 15 amino acids. V was clipped by 1 base and J by 2 bases, with 12 bases between them. The V gene's germline CDR1 is SGHNT and CDR2 YYREEE (reference sequence). The CDR3, as DNA: TGTGCCAGCAGCTTGAACCTGGTTCTAAACACTGAAGCTTTCTTT. Translation: CASSLNLVLNTEAFF.

V usage is TRBV4-1 and J usage is TRBJ2-1; possibly TRBD2 for D (5 bases). CDR3 length equals 17 residues. V lost 0 bases and J 4 bases, leaving 16 bases between the germline ends. The germline V gene has CDR1 MGHRA and CDR2 YSYEKL. The CDR3 nucleotides are TGCGCCAGCAGCCAAGACCGGATGGGGAGTAGGTACAATGAGCAGTTCTTC. Protein: CASSQDRMGSRYNEQFF.

This clone was observed once. This sequence joins TRBV28 and TRBJ1-2; 9 nucleotides line up with TRBD1. J was trimmed by 3 bases and V by 5 bases; bases with no gene match: 7. CDR3 length: 15 residues. Per the germline V gene, CDR1 is MDHEN and CDR2 is SYDVKM. The CDR3 coding sequence is TGTGCCAGCAGTACCCAGACAGGGGGTCACTATGGCTACACCTTC. This codes for CASSTQTGGHYGYTF.

This sequence joins TRBV12-3 or TRBV12-4 and TRBJ1-1, with D tentatively TRBD1 (6 bases). V was trimmed by 4 bases and J by 4 bases, leaving 10 bases between them. This CDR3 has 13 residues. This chain's CDR3 is CASSSTGSTEAFF. DNA for the CDR3: TGTGCCAGCAGTTCAACAGGGAGCACTGAAGCTTTCTTT.

This clone is a singleton in its sample. The genes are TRBV4-1 and TRBJ2-6, with 10 bases that match TRBD1. V shed 6 bases, J shed 4 bases, and the junction held 12 bases outside the gene matches. This CDR3 spans 18 amino acids. CDR1 and CDR2 (germline): MGHRA, YSYEKL. CDR3 amino acids: CASSPQTGGYSGANVLTF. DNA for the CDR3: TGCGCCAGCAGTCCACAGACAGGGGGCTATTCGGGGGCCAACGTCCTGACTTTC.

The V gene is TRBV28, the J gene TRBJ1-1; 11 bases match TRBD1. V gave up 3 bases and J gave up 5 bases; unmatched junction bases: 5. This CDR3 region has 15 residues. Germline V gene sequence: CDR1 MDHEN, CDR2 SYDVKM. The CDR3 bases are TGTGCCAGCAGTTTGACCGGGACAGGGGGTACTGAAGCTTTCTTT. Translation gives CASSLTGTGGTEAFF.

This sequence joins TRBV4-3 and TRBJ2-4; 12 bases agree with TRBD2. J lost 1 base, V lost 4 bases, and 2 bases had no gene match. The CDR3 loop spans 16 amino acids. Germline CDR1 and CDR2: LGHNA and YSLEER. In nucleotides, the CDR3 is TGCGCCAGCAGCCCTGGACTAGCGGGGGCCAAAAACATTCAGTACTTC. As protein: CASSPGLAGAKNIQYF.

V gene TRBV24-1 combines with J gene TRBJ2-1; D may be TRBD2 (7 bases). V lost 9 bases to trimming and J lost 1 base, with 15 bases between them. This CDR3 comprises 15 residues. Germline CDR1 KGHDR, CDR2 SFDVKD. CDR3 amino acids: CATAGAEESYNEQFF. As DNA, the CDR3 is TGTGCCACCGCGGGGGCGGAAGAATCCTACAATGAGCAGTTCTTC.

The gene calls are TRBV21-1 and TRBJ2-3; the tabulated D call, TRBD2, remains unverified against the DNA. TRBV21-1 is reported as a pseudogene. The CDR3 extends over 18 amino acids. For the CDR3, the DNA is TGTGCCAGCAGCAAAAAGCGGACTAGCGGGAGGGATTCAGATACGCAGTATTTT. Translated, it gives CASSKKRTSGRDSDTQYF.

This chain's CDR3 is CASSQGRWTGGFAFNQPQHF. CDR3 DNA sequence: TGTGCCAGCAGCCAAGGGCGCTGGACAGGGGGTTTCGCTTTCAATCAGCCCCAGCATTTT. This rearrangement joins TRBV3-1 (or the pseudogene TRBV3-2) to TRBJ1-5; 10 bases match TRBD1. After removal of 1 base from V and 3 bases from J, the junction contained 15 bases not matched to a gene. This CDR3 spans 20 amino acids. CDR1 and CDR2 (germline): LGHDT, YNNKEL (reference sequence).

The sample holds one count of this clone. CDR3 loop: CASSLGLGANTDTQYF. The DNA of the CDR3 is TGTGCCAGCAGCTTGGGCTTGGGGGCTAACACAGATACGCAGTATTTT. This chain connects TRBV5-4 to TRBJ2-3, with D perhaps TRBD1 (6 bases). Trimming pared 0 bases from V and 2 bases from J, leaving 13 bases between. The CDR3 contains 16 residues. Looked up from germline, CDR1 is SGHNT and CDR2 is YYREEE (reference sequence).